One and the same sample provided the 13 T cell receptor beta chains below, sequenced in a study of T cell clonality in common variable immunodeficiency. TCRdb keeps only in-frame clones here, not all; method: immunoSEQ multiplex PCR. The table lists about 47,000 clones, with no singletons. The sequenced material came from peripheral blood mononuclear cells. All receptors come from a person between 18 and 69 years old in good health.

As for this clone: Read sequence stops 3 residues before the CDR3 end, and the germline J gene provides the missing end. The chain couples TRBV19 to TRBJ2-3, with 10 bases aligning to TRBD2. There are 15 residues in the CDR3. Germline values: CDR1 LNHDA, CDR2 SQIVND (reference sequence). J gave up 6 bases and V 9 bases, and 12 bases lay outside the gene matches. Here the CDR3 reads CASSGGLARRDTQYF. Partial CDR3 DNA: TGTGCCAGCAGTGGGGGACTAGCGCGACGGGATACG.

This clone was recorded many times. The read terminates 3 residues ahead of where the CDR3 ends, so the germline J gene completes it. The chain carries TRBV5-1 and TRBJ2-2; unclear D gene. V shed 10 bases and J shed 0 bases, with 19 bases lying between them. Germline V lookup: CDR1 SGHRS, CDR2 YFSETQ. CDR3 length: 16 amino acids. The CDR3 loop reads CASSPTITANTGELFF. Partial CDR3 DNA: TGCGCCTCCTCTCCTACTATAACCGCGAACACCGGGGAG.

This clone was seen many times. Coverage ceases 3 residues before the CDR3 finishes, and the germline J gene fills in the end. This chain connects TRBV18 to TRBJ1-1; the D is unclear. Per germline, CDR1 KGHSH and CDR2 LQKENI. The CDR3 is 14 residues long. Trimming took 2 bases from V and 0 from J, leaving 7 bases between them. The sequenced part of the CDR3 DNA is TGTGCCAGCTCACCAGAGAACATGAACACTGAA. Translating gives CASSPENMNTE. The complete CDR3 protein is CASSPENMNTEAFF. Based on the CDR3 plus reference TRBV18 and TRBJ1-1, the full variable domain is NAGVMQNPRHLVRRRGQEARLRCSPMKGHSHVYWYRQLPEEGLKFMVYLQKENIIDESGMPKERFSAEFPKEGPSILRIQQVVRGDSAAYFCASSPENMNTEAFFGQGTRLTVV.

In this sample, this clone turned up many times. The observed sequence ends 3 residues before the CDR3 terminus, with the missing tail filled in from the germline J gene. The chain links TRBV18 to TRBJ2-7; no clear D. V shed 2 bases and J shed 5 bases, with 13 bases lying between them. The CDR3 spans 14 residues. In germline, CDR1 is KGHSH, CDR2 LQKENI. The DNA read from the CDR3 is TGTGCCAGCTCACCATCTAGAACATCGAACGAG. Its protein product is CASSPSRTSNE. The whole CDR3 sequence reads CASSPSRTSNEQYF.

This clone appeared many times. The sequenced fragment ends 3 residues before the CDR3 boundary, so the rest is inferred from the germline J gene. The chain is built from TRBV19 and TRBJ2-5; 7 bases match TRBD2. CDR1 and CDR2 from the germline V gene are LNHDA and SQIVND (reference sequence). This CDR3 region has 15 residues. Trimming cost V 3 bases and J 3 bases; bases outside gene matches: 7. Incomplete CDR3 DNA: TGTGCCAGTAGTATCGTCTTGAGCGGGAAAGAGACC. It is translated as CASSIVLSGKET. The entire CDR3 protein is CASSIVLSGKETQYF.

This clone has ten or more counts. The CDR3 goes on 3 residues after the read ends, and that part is filled in from the germline J gene. The V gene is TRBV20-1, the J gene TRBJ2-2; D gene unclear. The CDR3 is 15 amino acids. The germline CDR1 and CDR2 sequences are DFQATT and SNEGSKA (reference sequence). This chain's CDR3 is CSARPSPTTNEKLFF. Partial CDR3 DNA: TGCAGTGCTAGACCTTCTCCTACAACTAATGAAAAG.

This clone has at least ten counts. Read sequence stops 3 residues before the CDR3 end, and the germline J gene provides the missing end. This chain joins TRBV20-1 and TRBJ2-4, with 9 bases that match TRBD2. CDR3 size: 16 residues. Germline lookup yields CDR1 DFQATT and CDR2 SNEGSKA (reference sequence). Losses at the gene ends were 0 bases for V and 1 base for J; bases not matched to a gene: 4. Here the CDR3 reads CSARDGSGGAKNIQYF. The CDR3 DNA, read in part, is TGCAGTGCTAGAGATGGGAGCGGGGGGGCCAAAAACATT.

This clone was counted ten times or more. With the read ending 3 residues before the CDR3 end, the germline J gene is used to fill in that end. The chain couples TRBV20-1 to TRBJ1-2, with a weak D call TRBD1 (6 bases). Per the germline V gene, CDR1 is DFQATT and CDR2 is SNEGSKA (reference sequence). The V and J ends lost 2 bases and 5 bases respectively, with 21 bases between them. The CDR3 consists of 16 residues. The CDR3 loop is CSARPVTGGLWYGYTF. Incomplete CDR3 DNA: TGCAGTGCTAGACCTGTGACGGGGGGCCTTTGGTATGGC.

This clone was observed a handful of times. The read is 3 residues too short to cover the CDR3 end, so that end is filled in from the germline J gene. This chain uses TRBV13 with TRBJ2-7; 14 bases fit TRBD2. Unmatched junction bases numbered 5, after V lost 3 bases and J lost 4 bases. The CDR3 covers 16 residues. Germline V gene sequence: CDR1 PRHDT, CDR2 FYEKMQ (reference sequence). The CDR3 bases that were read are TGTGCCAGCAGCTTGCGCCGACTAGCGGGAGGGTACGAG. Its translation: CASSLRRLAGGYE. The whole CDR3 protein is CASSLRRLAGGYEQYF.

This clone was seen many times. The sequenced fragment ends 3 residues before the CDR3 boundary, so the rest is inferred from the germline J gene. The V and J genes are TRBV11-2 and TRBJ1-1, with 9 bases fitting TRBD1. Germline V CDR1 and CDR2: SGHAT, FQNNGV. The V segment lost 4 bases and the J segment 4 bases; nucleotides outside the gene matches: 7. This CDR3 region has 15 residues. This chain's CDR3 is CASSSYRGPGTEAFF. CDR3 DNA (partial): TGTGCCAGCAGCTCCTACAGGGGGCCTGGCACTGAA.

At least ten counts were recorded for this clone. From the germline J gene comes the end of the CDR3, since the read stops 3 residues before it. This rearrangement joins TRBV2 to TRBJ2-1; 7 bases fit TRBD1. V trimming: 6 bases; J trimming: 4 bases; junction bases outside the gene matches: 3. CDR1 and CDR2 (germline): SNHLY, FYNNEI. The CDR3 loop spans 13 amino acids. The CDR3 loop is CASRTTGYNEQFF. Incomplete CDR3 DNA: TGTGCCAGCAGGACGACAGGGTACAATGAG.

This clone was counted at least ten times. The CDR3 goes on 3 residues after the read ends, and that part is filled in from the germline J gene. This chain joins TRBV7-2 and TRBJ1-6; no reliable D call. CDR1 and CDR2 (germline): SGHTA, FQGNSA. The CDR3 is 13 residues long. The V gene lost 5 bases and the J gene lost 9 bases, with 11 bases spanning the gap. CDR3 loop: CASSLTYPSPLHF. Incomplete CDR3 DNA: TGTGCCAGCAGCCTAACGTATCCTTCACCC.

This clone was counted at least ten times. The CDR3 end is not reached by the read, which stops 3 residues before it; the germline J gene fills it in. This rearrangement joins TRBV5-1 to TRBJ1-1, with D uncertain. CDR1 SGHRS and CDR2 YFSETQ come from the germline V gene. The CDR3 sequence is 14 residues long. Trimming pared 0 bases from V and 2 bases from J, leaving 8 bases between. CDR3 DNA, as far as it was read: TGCGCCAGCAGCTTGGTGGGCCCAAACACTGAA. This sequence encodes CASSLVGPNTE. The entire CDR3 is CASSLVGPNTEAFF.